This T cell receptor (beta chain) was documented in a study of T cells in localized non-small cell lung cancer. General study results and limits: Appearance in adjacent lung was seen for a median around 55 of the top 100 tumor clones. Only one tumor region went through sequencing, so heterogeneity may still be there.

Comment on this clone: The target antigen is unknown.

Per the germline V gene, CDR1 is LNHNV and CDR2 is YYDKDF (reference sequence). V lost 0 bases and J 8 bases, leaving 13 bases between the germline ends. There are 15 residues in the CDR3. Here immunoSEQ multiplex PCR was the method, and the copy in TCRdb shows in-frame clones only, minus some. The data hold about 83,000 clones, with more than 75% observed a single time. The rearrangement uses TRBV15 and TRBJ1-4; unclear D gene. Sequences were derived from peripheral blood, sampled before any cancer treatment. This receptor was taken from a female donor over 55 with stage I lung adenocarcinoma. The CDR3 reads CATSRDLGYYEKLFF. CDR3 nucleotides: TGTGCCACCAGCAGAGATCTGGGCTACTACGAAAAACTGTTTTTT.